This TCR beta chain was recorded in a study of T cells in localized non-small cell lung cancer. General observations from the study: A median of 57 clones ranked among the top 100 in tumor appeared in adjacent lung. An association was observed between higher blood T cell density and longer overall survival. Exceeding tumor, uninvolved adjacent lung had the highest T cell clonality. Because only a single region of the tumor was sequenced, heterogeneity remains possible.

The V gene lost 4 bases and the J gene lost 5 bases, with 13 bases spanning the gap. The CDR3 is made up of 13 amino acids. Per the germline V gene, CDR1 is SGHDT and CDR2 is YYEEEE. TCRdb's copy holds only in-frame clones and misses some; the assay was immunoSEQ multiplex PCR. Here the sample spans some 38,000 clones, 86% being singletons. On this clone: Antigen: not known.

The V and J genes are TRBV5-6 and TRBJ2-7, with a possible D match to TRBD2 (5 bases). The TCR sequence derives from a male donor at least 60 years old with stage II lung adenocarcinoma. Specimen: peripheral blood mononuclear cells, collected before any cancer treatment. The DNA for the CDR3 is TGTGCCAGCAGCCCACAGTACGGGAACGAGCAGTACTTC. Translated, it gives CASSPQYGNEQYF.